In its sample, the clone carrying this T cell receptor (beta chain) was seen many times. As yet, its antigen is unknown. The sample belongs to a study of identical twins. Template switching (which added a universal primer site) was used, and cDNA carried unique molecular identifiers. From the 5' RACE reads, TCRdb called clonotypes with MiXCR, one entry per CDR3 protein. The table lists around 200,000 distinct CDR3 sequences, less than 10% of them singletons. V lost 4 bases, J lost 0 bases, and 6 bases stayed unmatched. The CDR3 contains 15 residues. Findings and caveats of the study: For out-of-frame alpha sequences shared by twins, low generation probability was in excess.

The chain is built from TRBV12-3 or TRBV12-4 and TRBJ2-7; 7 bases map to TRBD1. The TCR sequence derives from a woman between 18 and 29 years old in good health. What was sequenced was memory (CD45RO+) T cells sorted from blood. The CDR3 DNA is TGTGCCAGCAGTTATAACAGGGGAAGCTCCTACGAGCAGTACTTC. Translating gives CASSYNRGSSYEQYF.